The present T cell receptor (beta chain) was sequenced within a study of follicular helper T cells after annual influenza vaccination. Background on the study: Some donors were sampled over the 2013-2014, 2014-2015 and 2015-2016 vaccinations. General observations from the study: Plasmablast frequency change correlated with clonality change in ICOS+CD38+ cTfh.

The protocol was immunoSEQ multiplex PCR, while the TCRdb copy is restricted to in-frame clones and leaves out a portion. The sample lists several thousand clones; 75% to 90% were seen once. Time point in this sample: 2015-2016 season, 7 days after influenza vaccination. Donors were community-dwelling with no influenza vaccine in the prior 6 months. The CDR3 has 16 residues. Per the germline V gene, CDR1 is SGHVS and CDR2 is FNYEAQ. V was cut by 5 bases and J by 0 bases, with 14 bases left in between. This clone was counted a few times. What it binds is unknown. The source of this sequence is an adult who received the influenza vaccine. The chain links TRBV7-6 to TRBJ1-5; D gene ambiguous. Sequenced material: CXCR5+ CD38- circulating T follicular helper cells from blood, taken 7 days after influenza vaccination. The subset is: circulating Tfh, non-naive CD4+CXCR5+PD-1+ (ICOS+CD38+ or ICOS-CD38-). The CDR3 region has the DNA TGTGCCAGCAGCCCGGGCGCGGCGAATAGCAATCAGCCCCAGCATTTT. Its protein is CASSPGAANSNQPQHF.